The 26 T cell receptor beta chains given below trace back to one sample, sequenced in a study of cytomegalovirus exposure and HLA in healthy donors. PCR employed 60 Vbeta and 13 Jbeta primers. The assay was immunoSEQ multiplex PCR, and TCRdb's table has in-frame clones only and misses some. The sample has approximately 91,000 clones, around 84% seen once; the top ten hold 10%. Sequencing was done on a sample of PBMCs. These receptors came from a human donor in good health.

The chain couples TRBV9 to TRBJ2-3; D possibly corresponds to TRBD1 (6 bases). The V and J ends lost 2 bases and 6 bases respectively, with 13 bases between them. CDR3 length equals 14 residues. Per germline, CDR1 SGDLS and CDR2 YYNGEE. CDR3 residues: CASSVARGADTQYF. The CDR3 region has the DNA TGTGCCAGCAGCGTGGCCAGGGGTGCGGATACGCAGTATTTT.

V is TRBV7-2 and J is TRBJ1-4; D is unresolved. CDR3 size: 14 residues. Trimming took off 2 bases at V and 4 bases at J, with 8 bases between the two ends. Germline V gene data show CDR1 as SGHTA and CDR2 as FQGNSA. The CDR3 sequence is CASSLYGDNEKLFF. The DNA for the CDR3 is TGTGCCAGCAGCTTATACGGGGATAATGAAAAACTGTTTTTT.

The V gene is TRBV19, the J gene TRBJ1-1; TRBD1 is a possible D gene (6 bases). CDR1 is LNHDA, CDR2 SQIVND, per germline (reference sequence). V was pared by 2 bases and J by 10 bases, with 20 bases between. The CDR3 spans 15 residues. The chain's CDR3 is CASSISGGAGEGAFF. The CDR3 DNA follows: TGTGCCAGTAGTATAAGCGGTGGGGCAGGGGAGGGAGCTTTCTTT.

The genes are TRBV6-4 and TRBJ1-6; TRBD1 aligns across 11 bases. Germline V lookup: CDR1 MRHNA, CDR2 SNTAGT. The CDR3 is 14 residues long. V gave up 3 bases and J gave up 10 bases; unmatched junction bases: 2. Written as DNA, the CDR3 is TGTGCCAGCAGTGAGGGGACAGGGGGGTCACCCCTCCACTTT. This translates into CASSEGTGGSPLHF.

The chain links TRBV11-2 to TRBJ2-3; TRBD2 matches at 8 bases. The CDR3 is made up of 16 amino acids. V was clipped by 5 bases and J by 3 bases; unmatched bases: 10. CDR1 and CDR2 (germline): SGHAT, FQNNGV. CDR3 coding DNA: TGTGCCAGCAGCCACCGACTAGCGAGGAGGACAGATACGCAGTATTTT. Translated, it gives CASSHRLARRTDTQYF.

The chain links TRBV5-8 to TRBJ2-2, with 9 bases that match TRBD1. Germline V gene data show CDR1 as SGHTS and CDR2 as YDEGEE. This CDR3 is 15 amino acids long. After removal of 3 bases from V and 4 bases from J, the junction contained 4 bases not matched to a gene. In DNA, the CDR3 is TGTGCCAGCAGCTCCGGGACAGGGATCACCGGGGAGCTGTTTTTT. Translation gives CASSSGTGITGELFF.

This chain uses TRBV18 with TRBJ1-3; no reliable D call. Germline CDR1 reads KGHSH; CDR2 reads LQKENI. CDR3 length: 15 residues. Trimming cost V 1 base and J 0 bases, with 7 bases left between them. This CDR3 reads CASSPLDNSGNTIYF. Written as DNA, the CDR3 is TGTGCCAGCTCACCACTTGACAACTCTGGAAACACCATATATTTT.

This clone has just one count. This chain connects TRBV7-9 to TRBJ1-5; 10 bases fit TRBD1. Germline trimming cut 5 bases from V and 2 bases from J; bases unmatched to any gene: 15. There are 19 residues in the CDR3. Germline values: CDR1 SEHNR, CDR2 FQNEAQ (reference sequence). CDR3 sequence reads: CASSDHIYRDRGGNQPQHF. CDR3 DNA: TGTGCCAGCAGCGACCATATATACCGGGACAGGGGTGGCAATCAGCCCCAGCATTTT.

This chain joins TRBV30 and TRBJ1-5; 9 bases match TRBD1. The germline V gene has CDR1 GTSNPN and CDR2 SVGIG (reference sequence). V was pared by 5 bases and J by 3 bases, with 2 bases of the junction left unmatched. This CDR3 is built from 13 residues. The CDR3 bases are TGTGCCTGGGACAGGGGGAACAATCAGCCCCAGCATTTT. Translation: CAWDRGNNQPQHF.

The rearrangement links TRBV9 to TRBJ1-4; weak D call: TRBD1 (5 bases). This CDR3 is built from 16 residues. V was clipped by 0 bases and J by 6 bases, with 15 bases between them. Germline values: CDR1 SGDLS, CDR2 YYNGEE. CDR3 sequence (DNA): TGTGCCAGCAGCGTAGCTTTCGGGGGAGGTGATGAAAAACTGTTTTTT. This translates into CASSVAFGGGDEKLFF.

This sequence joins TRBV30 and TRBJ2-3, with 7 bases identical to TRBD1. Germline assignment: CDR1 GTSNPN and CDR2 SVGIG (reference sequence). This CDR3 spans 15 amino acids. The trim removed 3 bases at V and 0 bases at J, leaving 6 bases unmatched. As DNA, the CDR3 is TGTGCCTGGAGGAAACGACAGGGAAGCACAGATACGCAGTATTTT. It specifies CAWRKRQGSTDTQYF.

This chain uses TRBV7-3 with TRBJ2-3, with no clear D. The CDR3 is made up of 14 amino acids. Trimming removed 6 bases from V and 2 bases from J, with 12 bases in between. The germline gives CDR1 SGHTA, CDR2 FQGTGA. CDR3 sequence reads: CASSNWADTDTQYF. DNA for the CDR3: TGTGCCAGCAGTAATTGGGCCGACACAGATACGCAGTATTTT.

The CDR3 is CASSLAGDYSAPYEQYF. CDR3 nucleotide sequence: TGTGCCAGCAGCTTAGCTGGGGACTACAGTGCCCCTTACGAGCAGTACTTC. The genes are TRBV7-2 and TRBJ2-7, with TRBD2 matching 7 bases. CDR1 and CDR2 from the germline V gene are SGHTA and FQGNSA. Unmatched junction bases numbered 12, after V lost 0 bases and J lost 4 bases. CDR3 length: 17 residues.

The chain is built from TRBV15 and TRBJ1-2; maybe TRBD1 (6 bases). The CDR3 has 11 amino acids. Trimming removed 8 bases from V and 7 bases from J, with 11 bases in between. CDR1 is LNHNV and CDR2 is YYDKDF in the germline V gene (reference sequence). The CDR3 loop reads CATPGEGGYTF. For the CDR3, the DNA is TGTGCCACCCCAGGGGAGGGTGGCTACACCTTC.

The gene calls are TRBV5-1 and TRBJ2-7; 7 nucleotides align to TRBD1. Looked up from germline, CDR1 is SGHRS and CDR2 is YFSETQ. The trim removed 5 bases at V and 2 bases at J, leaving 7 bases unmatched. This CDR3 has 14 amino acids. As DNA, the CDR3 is TGCGCCAGCAGTAGGGACAGCTTAACCTACGAGCAGTACTTC. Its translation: CASSRDSLTYEQYF. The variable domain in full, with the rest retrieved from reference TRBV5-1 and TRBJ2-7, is KAGVTQTPRYLIKTRGQQVTLSCSPISGHRSVSWYQQTPGQGLQFLFEYFSETQRNKGNFPGRFSGRQFSNSRSEMNVSTLELGDSALYLCASSRDSLTYEQYFGPGTRLTVT.

The CDR3 is CASSPKIETQYF. In DNA form, the CDR3 reads TGTGCCAGCTCACCCAAAATAGAGACCCAGTACTTC. The chain couples TRBV18 to TRBJ2-5; D is undetermined. The CDR3 runs to 12 residues. The V gene lost 3 bases and the J gene lost 4 bases, with 6 bases spanning the gap. Germline loops: CDR1 KGHSH, CDR2 LQKENI.

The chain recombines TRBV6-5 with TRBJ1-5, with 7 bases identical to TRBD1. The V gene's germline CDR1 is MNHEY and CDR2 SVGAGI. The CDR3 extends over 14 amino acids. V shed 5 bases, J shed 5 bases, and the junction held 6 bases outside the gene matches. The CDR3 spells CASSTQGYDQPQHF. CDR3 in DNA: TGTGCCAGCAGTACACAGGGGTATGATCAGCCCCAGCATTTT.

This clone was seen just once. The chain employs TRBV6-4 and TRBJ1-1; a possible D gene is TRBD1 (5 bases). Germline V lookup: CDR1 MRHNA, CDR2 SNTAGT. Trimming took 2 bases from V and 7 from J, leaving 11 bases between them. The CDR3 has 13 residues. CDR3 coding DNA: TGTGCCAGCAGTGACCGATGGGGCGATGAAGCTTTCTTT. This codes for CASSDRWGDEAFF.

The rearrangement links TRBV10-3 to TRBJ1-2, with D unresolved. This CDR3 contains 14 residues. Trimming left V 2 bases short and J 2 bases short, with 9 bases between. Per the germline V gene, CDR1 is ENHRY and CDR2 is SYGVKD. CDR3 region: CAISEEMRNYGYTF. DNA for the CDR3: TGTGCCATCAGTGAGGAAATGAGGAACTATGGCTACACCTTC.

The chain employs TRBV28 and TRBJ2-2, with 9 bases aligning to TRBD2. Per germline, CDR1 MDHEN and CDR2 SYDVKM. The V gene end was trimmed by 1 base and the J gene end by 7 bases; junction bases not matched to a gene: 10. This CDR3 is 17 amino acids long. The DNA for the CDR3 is TGTGCCAGCAGTTTATTGGTTCTAGCGGGATCTGGCGGGGAGCTGTTTTTT. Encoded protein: CASSLLVLAGSGGELFF.

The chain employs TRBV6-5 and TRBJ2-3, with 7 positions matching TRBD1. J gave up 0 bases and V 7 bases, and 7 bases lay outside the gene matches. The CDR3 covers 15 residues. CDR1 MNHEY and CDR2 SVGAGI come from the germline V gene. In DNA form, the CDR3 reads TGTGCCAGCACCCGTACAGGGGCCAGCACAGATACGCAGTATTTT. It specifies CASTRTGASTDTQYF.

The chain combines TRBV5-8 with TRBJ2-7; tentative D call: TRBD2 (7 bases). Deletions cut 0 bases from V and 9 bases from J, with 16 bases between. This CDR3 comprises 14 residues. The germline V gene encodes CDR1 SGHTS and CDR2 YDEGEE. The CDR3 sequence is CASSLGQGTTVQYF. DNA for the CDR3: TGTGCCAGCAGCTTGGGGCAGGGGACTACCGTGCAGTACTTC.

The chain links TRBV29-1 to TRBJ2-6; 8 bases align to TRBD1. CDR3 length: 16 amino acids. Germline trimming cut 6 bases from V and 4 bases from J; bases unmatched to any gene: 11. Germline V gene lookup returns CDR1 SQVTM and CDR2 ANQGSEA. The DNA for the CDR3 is TGCAGCGTCTCGGGACAGGCGGCCTGGGGGGCCAACGTCCTGACTTTC. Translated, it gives CSVSGQAAWGANVLTF.

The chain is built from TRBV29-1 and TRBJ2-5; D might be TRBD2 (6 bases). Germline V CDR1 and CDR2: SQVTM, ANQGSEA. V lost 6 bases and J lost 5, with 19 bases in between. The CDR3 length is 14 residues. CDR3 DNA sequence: TGCAGCGTGGTGGTAGGCGGGGTACGGGAGACCCAGTACTTC. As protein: CSVVVGGVRETQYF. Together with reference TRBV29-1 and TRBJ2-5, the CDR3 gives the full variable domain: SAVISQKPSRDICQRGTSLTIQCQVDSQVTMMFWYRQQPGQSLTLIATANQGSEATYESGFVIDKFPISRPNLTFSTLTVSNMSPEDSSIYLCSVVVGGVRETQYFGPGTRLLVL.

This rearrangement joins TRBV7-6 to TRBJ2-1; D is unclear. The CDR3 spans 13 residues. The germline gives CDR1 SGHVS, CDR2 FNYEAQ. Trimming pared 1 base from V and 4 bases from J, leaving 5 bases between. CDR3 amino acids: CASSLVRYNEQFF. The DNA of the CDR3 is TGTGCCAGCAGCTTAGTCCGTTACAATGAGCAGTTCTTC.

This CDR3 is CASSQVPTGEARNSPLHF. For the CDR3, the DNA is TGTGCCAGCAGCCAAGTTCCGACAGGGGAGGCACGCAATTCACCCCTCCACTTT. The chain has TRBV4-2 and TRBJ1-6; 8 bases are a match to TRBD1. V dropped 1 base and J dropped 7; count of bases not matched to a gene: 12. This CDR3 region has 18 residues. Germline CDR1 and CDR2: LGHNA and YNFKEQ.